These 28 T cell receptor delta chains were all obtained from the same sample, sequenced in a study of gamma-delta T cells after stem cell transplantation. TCRdb reanalyzed the RT-PCR reads using CATT. The table lists fewer than 3,500 delta-chain clones, around 2% of them singletons. Material: gamma-delta T cells. The receptor source for this set is a human donor. It is not recorded whose cells these are; they may come from a transplant donor.

The table lists this clone with many counts. Given a far larger clone just one base away, this is likely a sequencing read error. The identical CDR3 is also encoded by other nucleotide sequences in the sample. This chain connects TRDV2 to TRDJ3, with 8 bases fitting TRDD3. Germline CDR1 reads GEAIGNYY; CDR2 reads EKD. This CDR3 contains 19 residues. CDR3 loop: CACDTVGDTSSWDTRQMFF. The CDR3 DNA is TGTGCCTGTGACACCGTAGGGGATACCAGCTCCTGGGACACCCGGCAGATGTTTTTC.

About this clone itself: TCRdb pairs this DNA with a much larger clone's protein that differs at residue 12, likely a read error; the protein shown was translated from the DNA. This chain joins TRDV2 and TRDJ1, with 11 nucleotides matching TRDD3. CDR1 and CDR2 (germline): GEAIGNYY, EKD. The V and J ends lost 3 bases and 4 bases, in that order; junction bases with no gene match: 12. CDR3 length: 17 residues. As DNA, the CDR3 is TGTGCCTGTGACGTACTGGGGGATAGGGAGTACATCGATAAACTCATCTTT. This sequence encodes CACDVLGDREYIDKLIF.

Comment on this clone: TCRdb shows a much larger clone's protein in place of this DNA's translation, and the two differ at residue 14, likely through a read error; the protein shown is translated from the DNA. The chain carries TRDV2 and TRDJ1, with 13 bases fitting TRDD3. Germline loops: CDR1 GEAIGNYY, CDR2 EKD. This CDR3 comprises 18 residues. CDR3 sequence: CACDTLTGGYENTNKLIF. CDR3 bases: TGTGCCTGTGACACGCTGACTGGGGGATACGAGAACACCAATAAACTCATCTTT.

This clone is large by share. Other DNA sequences of this sample code for an identical CDR3. The genes are TRDV2 and TRDJ1, with TRDD3 matching over 13 bases. The length of the CDR3 is 20 residues. V lost 0 bases to trimming and J lost 0 bases; unmatched junction nucleotides: 12. Germline V gives CDR1 GEAIGNYY, CDR2 EKD. The CDR3 DNA reads TGTGCCTGTGACACCGTACTACTGGGGGATACGCGGGGGTACACCGATAAACTCATCTTT. Its translation: CACDTVLLGDTRGYTDKLIF.

In regard to this clone: A far larger clone differs by one base, so this is likely a read error. The sample carries other DNA sequences with the same CDR3. The chain links TRDV2 to TRDJ1, with D tentatively TRDD3 (6 bases). Trimming removed 0 bases from V and 0 bases from J, with 16 bases in between. This CDR3 has 17 amino acids. In germline, CDR1 is GEAIGNYY, CDR2 EKD. The CDR3 nucleotides read TGTGCCTGTGACACCGTTCAGGGTGGGGGGTACACCGATAAACTCATCTTT. It encodes CACDTVQGGGYTDKLIF.

This clone appeared a few times. This DNA's translation differs at residue 9 from TCRdb's protein, which comes from a much larger clone; a read error is likely, and the protein shown is translated from the DNA. The chain joins TRDV2 to TRDJ1; TRDD3 matches 8 bases. Trimming took 3 bases from V and 2 from J; bases not matched to a gene: 16. Germline V gives CDR1 GEAIGNYY, CDR2 EKD. The CDR3 is 18 residues long. In nucleotides, the CDR3 is TGTGCCTGTGACCCCGCTGGGGGACACGGGACAAGGACCGATAAACTCATCTTT. Translated, it gives CACDPAGGHGTRTDKLIF.

The sample holds a few counts of this clone. TCRdb attributes to this sequence the protein of a much larger clone, which differs from the DNA translation at residue 5; a read error is likely, and the protein displayed is translated from the DNA. The rearrangement links TRDV2 to TRDJ1; 13 nucleotides line up with TRDD3. V dropped 3 bases and J dropped 0; count of bases not matched to a gene: 15. The CDR3 loop spans 20 amino acids. Germline CDR1 is GEAIGNYY and CDR2 is EKD. CDR3 DNA sequence: TGTGCCTGTGACGCCGTACTACTGGGGGATACGCGGGGGTACACCGATAAACTCATCTTT. Encoded protein: CACDAVLLGDTRGYTDKLIF.

This clone is hyperexpanded within its sample. Additional DNA sequences in this sample encode the identical CDR3. The CDR3 loop is CACDTIGLHTDKLIF. CDR3 nucleotide sequence: TGTGCCTGTGACACCATTGGCCTTCACACCGATAAACTCATCTTT. The J gene is TRDJ1, the V gene TRDV2; tentatively, D is TRDD2 (5 bases). Trimming removed 0 bases at V and 0 bases at J, with 10 bases between. This CDR3 region has 15 residues. The germline CDR1 and CDR2 sequences are GEAIGNYY and EKD.

This clone was observed a few times. This sequence is one base from a far larger clone and is likely a read error. Additional DNA sequences in this sample encode the identical CDR3. This chain uses TRDV2 with TRDJ3; 13 nucleotides agree with TRDD3. Germline V CDR1 and CDR2: GEAIGNYY, EKD. Trimming removed 1 base from V and 1 base from J; junction bases left unmatched: 12. The CDR3 sequence is 22 residues long. CDR3 sequence: CACDTLTGGYAAASWDTRQMFF. In nucleotides, the CDR3 is TGTGCCTGTGACACGCTGACTGGGGGATACGCCGCGGCATCCTGGGACACCCGACAGATGTTTTTC.

Of note for this clone: This DNA translates differently at residue 13 from the TCRdb protein, which is that of a much larger clone; a read error is likely, and the protein shown is the DNA's own translation. The chain has TRDV2 and TRDJ1; 12 bases align to TRDD3. Trimming cost V 3 bases and J 0 bases; bases outside gene matches: 16. The CDR3 extends over 20 amino acids. Germline lookup yields CDR1 GEAIGNYY and CDR2 EKD. The CDR3 DNA follows: TGTGCCTGTGACCGCGTACTGGGGGATACACGTGCTAGGGACACCGATAAACTCATCTTT. It translates to CACDRVLGDTRARDTDKLIF.

A few counts support this clone. TCRdb records a much larger clone's protein for this DNA, with a difference at residue 14 that likely arises from a read error; the protein given is the translation of the DNA. V usage is TRDV2 and J usage is TRDJ1; 7 nucleotides line up with TRDD3. The CDR3 spans 17 residues. Germline V gene data show CDR1 as GEAIGNYY and CDR2 as EKD. The CDR3 nucleotides are TGTGCCTGTGACACGGTGGGGGACCCCGAGGACACCGATGAACTCATCTTT. Encoded protein: CACDTVGDPEDTDELIF.

This clone was detected a few times. The likely explanation is a read error, given a far larger clone one base away. Other DNA variants within this sample encode the same CDR3. The rearrangement links TRDV2 to TRDJ1; 10 bases align to TRDD3. Germline CDR1 is GEAIGNYY and CDR2 is EKD. The CDR3 loop spans 21 amino acids. CDR3 amino acids: CACDTLPTWGIGTHYTDKLIF. DNA of the CDR3: TGTGCCTGCGACACGCTTCCTACCTGGGGGATAGGGACGCACTACACCGATAAACTCATCTTT.

This clone has a handful of counts. TCRdb has a much larger clone's protein, which differs at residue 7 from the translation of this DNA, likely because of a read error; what is shown is the protein translated from the DNA. V gene TRDV2 combines with J gene TRDJ3, with D possibly matching TRDD3 (5 bases). Germline lookup yields CDR1 GEAIGNYY and CDR2 EKD. The ends were cut back, 3 bases at V and 0 bases at J, with 17 bases in the middle. The CDR3 spans 19 residues. The CDR3, as DNA: TGTGCCTGTGACCCCCCTAGGGATTTAAGCTCCTGGGACACCCGACAGATGTTTTTC. Encoded protein: CACDPPRDLSSWDTRQMFF.

This clone is classed as medium-sized. A read error may explain this, as a much larger clone is one base away. The identical CDR3 is also encoded by other nucleotide sequences in the sample. The V gene is TRDV2, the J gene TRDJ1, with TRDD3 matching over 7 bases. CDR3 size: 18 residues. From germline, CDR1 is GEAIGNYY and CDR2 EKD. The CDR3 DNA follows: TGTGCCTGTGAACCTCTAACCTTACTGGGGATCCACACTGATAAACTCATCTTT. Its translation is CACEPLTLLGIHTDKLIF.

CDR3 nucleotide sequence: TGTGCCTGTGACACCGTCCATCGTCTGGGGGATTCCACCGATAAACTCATCTTT. Protein product: CACDTVHRLGDSTDKLIF. This chain uses TRDV2 with TRDJ1, with 9 positions matching TRDD3. The CDR3 covers 18 residues. Per the germline V gene, CDR1 is GEAIGNYY and CDR2 is EKD. Trimming at V came to 0 bases and at J to 1 base, leaving 11 bases not matched to a gene.

This clone has a handful of counts. With a far larger clone one base away, a read error is the likely cause. Other DNA sequences in the same sample also yield this CDR3. This rearrangement joins TRDV2 to TRDJ3; TRDD3 might be the D (6 bases). Germline V gene lookup returns CDR1 GEAIGNYY and CDR2 EKD. There are 19 residues in the CDR3. Deletions cut 7 bases from V and 0 bases from J, with 21 bases between. DNA for the CDR3: TGTGCCTGCGACCCCCCTGGGGATTTAAGCTCCTGGGACACCCGACAGATGTTTTTC. This gives the protein CACDPPGDLSSWDTRQMFF.

V and J are TRDV1 and TRDJ1; the D gene is possibly TRDD2 (6 bases). The CDR3 is 19 amino acids. The ends were cut back, 1 base at V and 0 bases at J, with 21 bases in the middle. CDR1 and CDR2 from the germline V gene are TSWWSYY and QGS. This chain's CDR3 is CALGEPSSYTDSNTDKLIF. CDR3 sequence (DNA): TGTGCTCTTGGGGAACCTTCCTCCTACACGGACTCAAACACCGATAAACTCATCTTT.

Details on this clone: A read error is likely here: a far larger clone is one base away. This sample also contains other DNA sequences that code for the same CDR3. This chain joins TRDV2 and TRDJ1; maybe TRDD2 (5 bases). The CDR3 is made up of 17 amino acids. Looked up from germline, CDR1 is GEAIGNYY and CDR2 is EKD. In nucleotides, the CDR3 is TGTGCCTGCGACACCCTCTCTTCCCTCACTTCGGGGGATAAACTCATCTTT. It yields the protein CACDTLSSLTSGDKLIF.

Concerning this clone: A far larger clone is one base from this, pointing to a likely read error. The same CDR3 is also encoded by other DNA sequences in this sample. The V call is TRDV1, the J call TRDJ1, with D perhaps TRDD3 (5 bases). Per the germline V gene, CDR1 is TSWWSYY and CDR2 is QGS. This CDR3 has 17 residues. Trimming stripped 3 bases from V and 7 bases from J, with 24 bases between. Here the CDR3 DNA reads TGTGCTCTTGGGGAGTACCTAGGGGACCGTACTGTCGGTAAACTCATCTTT. This codes for CALGEYLGDRTVGKLIF.

Note on this clone: A far more abundant clone sits one base away, making this likely a read error. Other DNA sequences in the sample encode the same CDR3. The rearrangement joins TRDV2 to TRDJ1; TRDD3 aligns across 7 bases. Germline loops: CDR1 GEAIGNYY, CDR2 EKD. The CDR3 length is 15 residues. V shed 1 base and J 4 bases; nucleotides not matched to a gene: 8. CDR3 loop: CACDTLGSKSDKLIF. For the CDR3, the DNA is TGTGCCTGTGACACACTGGGGTCAAAGAGCGATAAACTCATCTTT.

This clone is large. The sample has other DNA sequences that encode this CDR3 too. The chain is built from TRDV2 and TRDJ1; TRDD3 agrees at 11 bases. The CDR3 extends over 18 amino acids. Germline values: CDR1 GEAIGNYY, CDR2 EKD. The junction had 10 bases not matched to a gene; V was cut back by 2 bases and J by 0 bases. The CDR3 DNA reads as TGTGCCTGTGACAGTGTACTGGGGGATAAGGGGGACACCGATAAACTCATCTTT. The encoded protein is CACDSVLGDKGDTDKLIF.

This clone came up a few times. This sequence joins TRDV2 and TRDJ1; D is possibly TRDD2 or TRDD3 (5 bases each). V was clipped by 4 bases and J by 0 bases, with 35 bases between them. Looked up from germline, CDR1 is GEAIGNYY and CDR2 is EKD. The CDR3 is 22 residues long. As DNA, the CDR3 is TGTGCCTGTGATAGGCTTCCAAATCTGCTGGGTCGAACCCTTGGGAACACCGATAAACTCATCTTT. It is translated as CACDRLPNLLGRTLGNTDKLIF.

Worth noting for this clone: This DNA translates differently at residue 5 from the TCRdb protein, which is that of a much larger clone; a read error is likely, and the protein shown is the DNA's own translation. The chain has TRDV2 and TRDJ1; TRDD2 is a possible D gene (5 bases). The CDR3 runs to 17 residues. Trimming took off 3 bases at V and 5 bases at J, with 24 bases between the two ends. From germline, CDR1 is GEAIGNYY and CDR2 EKD. The CDR3 loop reads CACDSLSSLTSGDKLIF. The CDR3 DNA reads TGTGCCTGTGACTCCCTCTCTTCCCTCACTTCGGGGGATAAACTCATCTTT.

As for this clone: The protein given by TCRdb reflects a much larger clone and differs at residue 13 from this DNA's translation, likely from a read error; the protein shown is the DNA's translation. The chain has TRDV2 and TRDJ3, with TRDD3 matching 8 bases. This CDR3 has 19 residues. Germline-derived CDR1 and CDR2 are GEAIGNYY and EKD. The CDR3 DNA follows: TGTGCCTGTGACGTAACTGGGGGTCGGAGCTCCTGGGGCACCCGACAGATGTTTTTC. Residues: CACDVTGGRSSWGTRQMFF.

Comment on this clone: This sequence is one base from a far larger clone and is likely a read error. The sample has other DNA sequences that encode this CDR3 too. The chain recombines TRDV2 with TRDJ1, with D perhaps TRDD3 (6 bases). The CDR3 consists of 19 residues. V shed 7 bases and J shed 0 bases, with 29 bases lying between them. Looked up from germline, CDR1 is GEAIGNYY and CDR2 is EKD. The CDR3 coding sequence is TGTGCCTGCGAGACGTTGGGAGGTCGAGGGATAATCTACACCGATAAACTCATCTTT. Translating gives CACETLGGRGIIYTDKLIF.

This clone occurred a few times. A far larger clone lies a single base away; this is likely a read error. The sample carries other DNA sequences with the same CDR3. The chain combines TRDV2 with TRDJ1; 13 bases agree with TRDD3. The germline V gene encodes CDR1 GEAIGNYY and CDR2 EKD. The CDR3 runs 23 residues. The CDR3 DNA reads as TGTGCCTGTGACCCGCTGGGGGGTACTGGGGGATACGTAAAAGGAGGCTACACCGATAAGCTCATCTTT. Its protein is CACDPLGGTGGYVKGGYTDKLIF.

As for this clone: TCRdb attributes to this sequence the protein of a much larger clone, which differs from the DNA translation at residue 9; a read error is likely, and the protein displayed is translated from the DNA. V is TRDV2 and J is TRDJ1, with 8 positions matching TRDD3. The CDR3 totals 16 residues. The germline gives CDR1 GEAIGNYY, CDR2 EKD. V lost 2 bases and J lost 3; bases outside the gene matches: 10. CDR3 protein: CACDILLGGTADKLIF. CDR3 in DNA: TGTGCCTGTGACATTCTACTGGGGGGTACGGCCGATAAACTCATCTTT.

This clone was counted a few times. TCRdb's listed protein matches a much larger clone and diverges from this DNA's translation at residue 6, likely through a read error; the protein shown comes from the DNA. The chain has TRDV2 and TRDJ1; TRDD3 is a possible D gene (5 bases). V shed 3 bases and J shed 2 bases, with 21 bases lying between them. CDR1 is GEAIGNYY, CDR2 EKD, per germline. This CDR3 contains 17 residues. The CDR3 reads CACDEAYSGRLTDKLIF. CDR3 sequence (DNA): TGTGCCTGTGACGAAGCATATTCTGGGCGATTAACCGATAAACTCATCTTT.